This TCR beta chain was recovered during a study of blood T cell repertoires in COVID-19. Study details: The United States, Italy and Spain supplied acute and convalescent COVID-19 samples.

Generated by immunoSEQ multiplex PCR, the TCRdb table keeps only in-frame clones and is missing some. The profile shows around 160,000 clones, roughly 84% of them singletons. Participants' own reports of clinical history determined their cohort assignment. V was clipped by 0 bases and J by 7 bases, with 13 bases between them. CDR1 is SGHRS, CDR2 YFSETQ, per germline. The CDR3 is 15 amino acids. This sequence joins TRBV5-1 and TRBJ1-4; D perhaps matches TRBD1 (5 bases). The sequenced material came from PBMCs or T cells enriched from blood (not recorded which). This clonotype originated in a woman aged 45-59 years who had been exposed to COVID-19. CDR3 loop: CASSLAPDTREKLFF. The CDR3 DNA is TGCGCCAGCAGCTTGGCCCCGGACACTCGTGAAAAACTGTTTTTT.